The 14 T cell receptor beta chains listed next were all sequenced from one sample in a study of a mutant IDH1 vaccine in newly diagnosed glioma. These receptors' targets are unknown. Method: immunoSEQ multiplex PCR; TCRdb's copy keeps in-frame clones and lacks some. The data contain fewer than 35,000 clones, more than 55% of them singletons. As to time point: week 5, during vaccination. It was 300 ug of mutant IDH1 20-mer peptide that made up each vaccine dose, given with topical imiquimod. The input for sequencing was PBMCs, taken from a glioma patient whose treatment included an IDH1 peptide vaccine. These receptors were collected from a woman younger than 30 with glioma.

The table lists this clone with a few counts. This CDR3 reads CATGQTDTQYF. In nucleotides, the CDR3 is TGTGCCACTGGACAGACAGATACGCAGTATTTT. The rearrangement uses TRBV15 and TRBJ2-3; the D gene is possibly TRBD1 (6 bases). The germline CDR1 and CDR2 sequences are LNHNV and YYDKDF (reference sequence). The CDR3 extends over 11 amino acids. V was shortened by 9 bases and J by 3 bases, with 7 bases between the two germline ends.

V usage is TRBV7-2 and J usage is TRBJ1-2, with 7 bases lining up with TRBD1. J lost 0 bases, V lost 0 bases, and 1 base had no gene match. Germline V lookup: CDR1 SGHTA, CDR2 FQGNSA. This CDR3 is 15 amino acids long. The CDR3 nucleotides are TGTGCCAGCAGCTTAGCGCAGGGGGCTAACTATGGCTACACCTTC. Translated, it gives CASSLAQGANYGYTF.

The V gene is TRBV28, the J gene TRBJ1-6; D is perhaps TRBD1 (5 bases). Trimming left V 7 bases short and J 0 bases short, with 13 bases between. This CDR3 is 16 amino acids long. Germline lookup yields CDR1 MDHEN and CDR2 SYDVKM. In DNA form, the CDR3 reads TGTGCCAGCAACGGGGGTCTTAGCTCCTATAATTCACCCCTCCACTTT. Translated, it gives CASNGGLSSYNSPLHF.

The CDR3 here is CASSSTGSDTQYF. CDR3 sequence (DNA): TGTGCCAGCAGCTCTACAGGGTCAGATACGCAGTATTTT. The V call is TRBV7-9, the J call TRBJ2-3, with D tentatively TRBD1 (6 bases). CDR3 length: 13 amino acids. With 4 bases removed from V and 4 bases from J, the gap between germline ends came to 9 bases. The germline V gene encodes CDR1 SEHNR and CDR2 FQNEAQ (reference sequence). The full variable domain, with the rest looked up from reference TRBV7-9 and TRBJ2-3, is DTGVSQNPRHKITKRGQNVTFRCDPISEHNRLYWYRQTLGQGPEFLTYFQNEAQLEKSRLLSDRFSAERPKGSFSTLEIQRTEQGDSAMYLCASSSTGSDTQYFGPGTRLTVL.

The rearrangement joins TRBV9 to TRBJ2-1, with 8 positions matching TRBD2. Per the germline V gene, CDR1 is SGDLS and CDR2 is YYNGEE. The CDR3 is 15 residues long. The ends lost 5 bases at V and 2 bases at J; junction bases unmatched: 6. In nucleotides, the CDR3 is TGTGCCAGCAGTCCAGCGGGGGTCCCCTACAATGAGCAGTTCTTC. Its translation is CASSPAGVPYNEQFF.

CDR3 sequence (DNA): TGTGCCAGCAAATGGGACTCTTCCTACGAGCAGTACTTC. This sequence encodes CASKWDSSYEQYF. The chain combines TRBV7-9 with TRBJ2-7, with a weak D call TRBD2 (6 bases). The CDR3 sequence is 13 residues long. Trimming removed 7 bases from V and 1 base from J, with 11 bases in between. The germline V gene encodes CDR1 SEHNR and CDR2 FQNEAQ (reference sequence).

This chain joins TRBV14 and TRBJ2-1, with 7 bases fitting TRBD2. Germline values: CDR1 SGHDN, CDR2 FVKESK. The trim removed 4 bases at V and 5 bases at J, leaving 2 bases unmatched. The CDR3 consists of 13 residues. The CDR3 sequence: CASSPSGNNEQFF. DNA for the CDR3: TGTGCCAGCAGCCCTAGCGGAAACAATGAGCAGTTCTTC.

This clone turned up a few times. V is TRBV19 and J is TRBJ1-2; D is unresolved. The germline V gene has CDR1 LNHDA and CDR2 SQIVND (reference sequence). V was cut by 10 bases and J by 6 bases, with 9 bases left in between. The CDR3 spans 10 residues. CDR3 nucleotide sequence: TGTGCCACCCAGGCCAATGGCTACACCTTC. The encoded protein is CATQANGYTF.

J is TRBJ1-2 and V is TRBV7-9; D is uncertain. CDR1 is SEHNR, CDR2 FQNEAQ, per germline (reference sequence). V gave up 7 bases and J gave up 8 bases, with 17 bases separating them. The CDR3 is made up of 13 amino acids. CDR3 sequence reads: CASTPRPRAGYTF. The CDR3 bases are TGTGCCAGCACCCCCCGGCCGCGGGCCGGCTACACCTTC.

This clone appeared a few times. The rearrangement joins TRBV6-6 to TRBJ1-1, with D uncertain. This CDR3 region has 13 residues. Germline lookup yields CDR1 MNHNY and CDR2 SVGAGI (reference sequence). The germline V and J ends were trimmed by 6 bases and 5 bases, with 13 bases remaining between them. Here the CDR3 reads CASSPPVGTEAFF. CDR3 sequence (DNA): TGTGCCAGCAGCCCACCGGTGGGAACTGAAGCTTTCTTT.

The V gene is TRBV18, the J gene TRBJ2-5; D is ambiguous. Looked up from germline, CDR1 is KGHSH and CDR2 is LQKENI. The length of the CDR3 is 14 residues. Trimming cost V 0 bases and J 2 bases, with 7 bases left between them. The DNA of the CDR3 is TGTGCCAGCTCACCACCAGGGATACAAGAGACCCAGTACTTC. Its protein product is CASSPPGIQETQYF.

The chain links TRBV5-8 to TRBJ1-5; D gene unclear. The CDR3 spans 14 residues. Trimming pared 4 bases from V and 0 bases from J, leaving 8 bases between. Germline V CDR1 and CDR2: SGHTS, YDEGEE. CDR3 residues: CASSLTDSNQPQHF. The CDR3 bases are TGTGCCAGCAGCCTGACGGATAGCAATCAGCCCCAGCATTTT.

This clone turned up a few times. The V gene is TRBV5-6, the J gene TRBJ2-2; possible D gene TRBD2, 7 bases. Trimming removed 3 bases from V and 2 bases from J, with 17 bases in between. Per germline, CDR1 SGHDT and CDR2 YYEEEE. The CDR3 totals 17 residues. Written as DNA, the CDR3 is TGTGCCAGCAGCTGGGGGGGTGGGACAACCAACACCGGGGAGCTGTTTTTT. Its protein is CASSWGGGTTNTGELFF.

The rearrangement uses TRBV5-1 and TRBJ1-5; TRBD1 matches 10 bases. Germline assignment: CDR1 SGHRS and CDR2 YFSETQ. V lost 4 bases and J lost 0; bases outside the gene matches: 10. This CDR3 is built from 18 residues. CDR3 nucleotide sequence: TGCGCCAGCAGCGTGCATCCGGGACAGGGGACTAGCAATCAGCCCCAGCATTTT. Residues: CASSVHPGQGTSNQPQHF. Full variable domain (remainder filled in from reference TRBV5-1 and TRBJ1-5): KAGVTQTPRYLIKTRGQQVTLSCSPISGHRSVSWYQQTPGQGLQFLFEYFSETQRNKGNFPGRFSGRQFSNSRSEMNVSTLELGDSALYLCASSVHPGQGTSNQPQHFGDGTRLSIL.